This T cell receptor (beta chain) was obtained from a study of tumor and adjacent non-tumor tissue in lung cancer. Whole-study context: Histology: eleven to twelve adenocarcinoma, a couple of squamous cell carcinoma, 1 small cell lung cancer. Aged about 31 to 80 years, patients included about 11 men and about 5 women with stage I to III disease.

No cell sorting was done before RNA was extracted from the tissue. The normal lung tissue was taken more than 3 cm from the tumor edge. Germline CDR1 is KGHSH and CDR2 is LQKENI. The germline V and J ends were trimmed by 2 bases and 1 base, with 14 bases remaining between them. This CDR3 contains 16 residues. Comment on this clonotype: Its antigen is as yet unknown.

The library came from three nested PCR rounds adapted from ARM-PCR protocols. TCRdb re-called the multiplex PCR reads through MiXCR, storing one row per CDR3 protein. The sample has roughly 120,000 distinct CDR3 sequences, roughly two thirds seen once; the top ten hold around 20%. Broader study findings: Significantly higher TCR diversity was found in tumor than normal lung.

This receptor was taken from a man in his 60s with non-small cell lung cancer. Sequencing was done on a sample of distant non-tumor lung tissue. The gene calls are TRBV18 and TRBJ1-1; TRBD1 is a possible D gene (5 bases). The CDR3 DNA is TGTGCCAGCTCACCAAGGGGTGGGAGCCCGAACACTGAAGCTTTCTTT. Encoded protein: CASSPRGGSPNTEAFF. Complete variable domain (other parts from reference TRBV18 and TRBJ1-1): NAGVMQNPRHLVRRRGQEARLRCSPMKGHSHVYWYRQLPEEGLKFMVYLQKENIIDESGMPKERFSAEFPKEGPSILRIQQVVRGDSAAYFCASSPRGGSPNTEAFFGQGTRLTVV.